This TCR beta chain emerged from a study of blood T cell repertoires in COVID-19. Study-wide context: Nucleic acid was either cDNA or gDNA, and it came from T cells, B-cell-depleted T cells, or PBMCs.

The CDR3 loop spans 14 amino acids. V gave up 2 bases and J gave up 2 bases; unmatched junction bases: 3. In germline, CDR1 is ENHRY, CDR2 SYGVKD. The table came from immunoSEQ multiplex PCR; TCRdb's copy has only in-frame clones and leaves some out. Of about 130,000 clones listed, over 75% were seen once; the top ten hold approximately 8.7%. The V call is TRBV10-3, the J call TRBJ2-7; 7 nucleotides align to TRBD2. The sequenced sample was peripheral blood. This sequence was found in a man between 40 and 49 years old with active or convalescent COVID-19. The CDR3 DNA is TGTGCCATCAGTGAGAGCGGGGAAACCTACGAGCAGTACTTC. This encodes CAISESGETYEQYF.